This is a list of T cell receptor beta chains from one sample in a study of blood T cell repertoires in COVID-19. Here immunoSEQ multiplex PCR was the method, and the copy in TCRdb shows in-frame clones only, minus some. The sample carries about 74,000 clones, 70% to 85% recorded once. Sequenced input: peripheral blood. These receptors all come from a human donor in a cohort sampled during active COVID-19. CDR3s include the opening cysteine and the closing phenylalanine or tryptophan. A D gene is named only where the DNA matches it firmly. Where a row states a size, it is once, few, many or the class of an expanded clone; other rows omit it.

cdr3_nt,cdr3_aa,j_call,d_call,v_call,clone_size,cdr3_length
TGTGCCACTCGGAAGGGGGGGACCTACAATGAGCAGTTCTTC,CATRKGGTYNEQFF,TRBJ2-1,NA,TRBV28,NA,14
TGTGCCAGCAGCTCGGGACAGGATAATTCACCCCTCCACTTT,CASSSGQDNSPLHF,TRBJ1-6,TRBD1,TRBV5-4,few,14
TGTGCCAGCAGCTTAGCAGGGTTGAACACTGAAGCTTTCTTT,CASSLAGLNTEAFF,TRBJ1-1,NA,TRBV7-3,NA,14
TGTGCCAGCAGCGCACTAGCGGCGAACAATGAGCAGTTCTTC,CASSALAANNEQFF,TRBJ2-1,TRBD2,TRBV11-3,NA,14
TGCGCCAGCAGTATGAAGCCTAACTATGGCTACACCTTC,CASSMKPNYGYTF,TRBJ1-2,NA,TRBV10-1,NA,13
TGTGCCAGCTCACCGAGGTCAGGGCACACTGAAGCTTTCTTT,CASSPRSGHTEAFF,TRBJ1-1,NA,TRBV18,NA,14
TGTGCCAGCAGCTCGGACTATGAAGCTTTCTTT,CASSSDYEAFF,TRBJ1-1,NA,TRBV5-4,NA,11
TGTGCCAGCAGCCAAGATTGGACAGGGTATCAGCCCCAGCATTTT,CASSQDWTGYQPQHF,TRBJ1-5,TRBD1,TRBV4-2,few,15
TGTGCCAGCAGTGACGCCGGGGGGAGGTACACTGAAGCTTTCTTT,CASSDAGGRYTEAFF,TRBJ1-1,NA,TRBV6-1,NA,15
TGTGCCAGCAGCTTGTACCTCTCAGGGCCCACAGATACGCAGTATTTT,CASSLYLSGPTDTQYF,TRBJ2-3,NA,TRBV5-6,NA,16
TGCGCCAGCAGTAGGACAGGGGGCTCTGGCAATCAGCCCCAGCATTTT,CASSRTGGSGNQPQHF,TRBJ1-5,TRBD1,TRBV10-2,NA,16
TGCGCCAGCAGTCCAGGCGTAGGTTCTGACGGCTACACCTTC,CASSPGVGSDGYTF,TRBJ1-2,NA,TRBV10-1,once,14
TGTGCCACCGGGTCTTGGGTCGGCACCGGGGAGCTGTTTTTT,CATGSWVGTGELFF,TRBJ2-2,NA,TRBV19,once,14
TGTGCTAGTGGTGACAGTCTCCCTAGCAATCAGCCCCAGCATTTT,CASGDSLPSNQPQHF,TRBJ1-5,NA,TRBV12-5,NA,15
TGTGCCAGCTCACCACTTTTCTCCGGTGGTTCACCCCTCCACTTT,CASSPLFSGGSPLHF,TRBJ1-6,NA,TRBV18,NA,15
TGTGCCAGCAGCGTAGATCCGGGGACAGGGATGGAGACCCAGTACTTC,CASSVDPGTGMETQYF,TRBJ2-5,TRBD1,TRBV9,NA,16
TGTGCCAGTAGTATCAACAGGGACACTGAAGCTTTCTTT,CASSINRDTEAFF,TRBJ1-1,NA,TRBV19,NA,13
TGTGCCAGTAGTCCCCAGGGAGAGACCCAGTACTTC,CASSPQGETQYF,TRBJ2-5,NA,TRBV19,NA,12
TGTGCCAGCCTCTCTTATGGCTACACCTTC,CASLSYGYTF,TRBJ1-2,NA,TRBV6-5,NA,10
TGTGCCACCAGTGATTCCATGACTATCACCGGGGAGCTGTTTTTT,CATSDSMTITGELFF,TRBJ2-2,NA,TRBV24-1,NA,15
TGTGCCAGCAGCCAACCGCGGGGGGGGTACAATGAGCAGTTCTTC,CASSQPRGGYNEQFF,TRBJ2-1,TRBD2,TRBV3-1/TRBV3-2,NA,15
TGTGCTAGTGGTGTACCGGGACAGGGGGCGTCCGGCTACACCTTC,CASGVPGQGASGYTF,TRBJ1-2,TRBD1,TRBV12-5,NA,15
TGTGCCAGCAGTGACCACGGGGGTCTCGCCTTAGATGAGCAGTTCTTC,CASSDHGGLALDEQFF,TRBJ2-1,NA,TRBV6-4,NA,16
TGTGCCAGAACAAGTCGACTTAACTCCTACAATGAGCAGTTCTTC,CARTSRLNSYNEQFF,TRBJ2-1,NA,TRBV2,NA,15
TGTGCCAGCAGCTCACAGTTGTCGGACACCATATATTTT,CASSSQLSDTIYF,TRBJ1-3,NA,TRBV7-2,NA,13
TGTGCCAGCAGTTTAATAGGAGAGGGAACTTTGGCTGAAGCTTTCTTT,CASSLIGEGTLAEAFF,TRBJ1-1,NA,TRBV28,NA,16
TGTGCCAGCAGCTTAGGATCGGGGTTCACAGATACGCAGTATTTT,CASSLGSGFTDTQYF,TRBJ2-3,NA,TRBV7-8,NA,15
TGTGCCAGCAGTCCCGGGACAGGGAGGGCGGGCCAGCAGTTCTTC,CASSPGTGRAGQQFF,TRBJ2-1,TRBD1,TRBV6-4,few,15
TGCGCCAGCAGCCATCCTCTGAGCAAGAACTATGGCTACACCTTC,CASSHPLSKNYGYTF,TRBJ1-2,NA,TRBV4-1,NA,15
TGTGCCAGCAGCTTAGACCGACTAGCCGGCCGAGAGACCCAGTACTTC,CASSLDRLAGRETQYF,TRBJ2-5,TRBD2,TRBV7-2,NA,16
TGCGCCAGCAGCTTGAGGGGGCAGCAGGAGACCCAGTACTTC,CASSLRGQQETQYF,TRBJ2-5,TRBD1,TRBV5-1,NA,14
TGTGCCAGCAGCCCTAGCGGGGCTAGCACAGATACGCAGTATTTT,CASSPSGASTDTQYF,TRBJ2-3,TRBD2,TRBV7-6,NA,15
TGTGCCAGCAGTTCCCCGGCTAGCGGGGGGCGCGGGTACTTC,CASSSPASGGRGYF,TRBJ2-7,TRBD2,TRBV28,once,14
TGCGCCAGCAGCTTGTCTAGCGGGCTAAGCTCCTACAATGAGCAGTTCTTC,CASSLSSGLSSYNEQFF,TRBJ2-1,TRBD2,TRBV5-1,NA,17
TGTGCCAGCAGCTCGTGGACAGCTTCAGATACGCAGTATTTT,CASSSWTASDTQYF,TRBJ2-3,NA,TRBV7-9,NA,14
TGTGCCAGCAGCTCGACAGGGGTTGAGCAGTACTTC,CASSSTGVEQYF,TRBJ2-7,TRBD1,TRBV11-3,NA,12
TGTGCCAGCTCACCCGGGACAGGGAATTCTGAAGCTTTCTTT,CASSPGTGNSEAFF,TRBJ1-1,TRBD1,TRBV18,NA,14
TGCAGCGTTATAGCGGGGGGAACGGTTGAGACCCAGTACTTC,CSVIAGGTVETQYF,TRBJ2-5,TRBD2,TRBV29-1,NA,14
TGTGCCATCAGGCCAGGACAGGACGCCTACGAGCAGTACTTC,CAIRPGQDAYEQYF,TRBJ2-7,TRBD1,TRBV10-3,NA,14
TGTGCCAGCAGCTTCGGGAGTTCTAATGAAAAACTGTTTTTT,CASSFGSSNEKLFF,TRBJ1-4,NA,TRBV5-4,NA,14
TGTGCCAGCAGCATCGGGACATCCCCTACCGATGGCTACACCTTC,CASSIGTSPTDGYTF,TRBJ1-2,NA,TRBV5-4,NA,15
TGTGCCAGCAGCGTAGGGGGACAGGGGGTTTCACCCCTCCACTTT,CASSVGGQGVSPLHF,TRBJ1-6,TRBD1,TRBV9,once,15
TGCGCCAGCAGCTTGGAGGGGGCGCCCACCGGGGAGCTGTTTTTT,CASSLEGAPTGELFF,TRBJ2-2,TRBD1,TRBV5-1,NA,15
TGTGCCTGGAGTAGGGACAGCTCCTACGAGCAGTACTTC,CAWSRDSSYEQYF,TRBJ2-7,TRBD1,TRBV30,NA,13
TGTGCCAGCAGCTTAGCCCAGGGTCAACGCAGTGAGCAGTTCTTC,CASSLAQGQRSEQFF,TRBJ2-1,NA,TRBV7-9,NA,15
TGTGCCAGCAGCTGGCCTAGCGGGGGGGCATCGGAGACCCAGTACTTC,CASSWPSGGASETQYF,TRBJ2-5,TRBD2,TRBV5-5,NA,16
TGCAGTGCTAGTTCAGGGTCCTCCTACAATGAGCAGTTCTTC,CSASSGSSYNEQFF,TRBJ2-1,NA,TRBV20-1,NA,14
TGCGCCAGCAGCTTGGAGGGACAGGTTGCTCAGCCCCAGCATTTT,CASSLEGQVAQPQHF,TRBJ1-5,TRBD1,TRBV5-1,NA,15